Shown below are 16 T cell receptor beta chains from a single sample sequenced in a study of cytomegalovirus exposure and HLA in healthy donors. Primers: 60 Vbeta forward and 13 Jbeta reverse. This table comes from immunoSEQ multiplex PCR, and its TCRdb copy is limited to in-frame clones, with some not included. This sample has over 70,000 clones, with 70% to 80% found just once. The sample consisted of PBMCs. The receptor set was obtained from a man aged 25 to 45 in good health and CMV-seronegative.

CDR3 sequence reads: CSVRTVWRTEAFF. The CDR3 bases are TGCAGCGTCCGGACAGTATGGCGCACTGAAGCTTTCTTT. The chain employs TRBV29-1 and TRBJ1-1; D is perhaps TRBD1 (6 bases). This CDR3 spans 13 amino acids. Trimming stripped 6 bases from V and 4 bases from J, with 15 bases between. Germline CDR1 reads SQVTM; CDR2 reads ANQGSEA.

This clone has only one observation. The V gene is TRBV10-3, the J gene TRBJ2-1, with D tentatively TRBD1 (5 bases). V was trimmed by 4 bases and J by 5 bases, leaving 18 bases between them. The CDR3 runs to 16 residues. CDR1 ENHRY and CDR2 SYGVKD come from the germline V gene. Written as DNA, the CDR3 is TGTGCCATCAGTGCCAGCGTGGGGCAGGCAAACAATGAGCAGTTCTTC. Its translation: CAISASVGQANNEQFF.

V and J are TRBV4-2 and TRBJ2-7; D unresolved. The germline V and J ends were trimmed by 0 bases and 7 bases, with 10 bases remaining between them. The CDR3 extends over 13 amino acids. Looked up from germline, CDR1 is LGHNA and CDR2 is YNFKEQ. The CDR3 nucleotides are TGTGCCAGCAGCCAAGACCCATTAGAGGAGCAGTACTTC. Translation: CASSQDPLEEQYF.

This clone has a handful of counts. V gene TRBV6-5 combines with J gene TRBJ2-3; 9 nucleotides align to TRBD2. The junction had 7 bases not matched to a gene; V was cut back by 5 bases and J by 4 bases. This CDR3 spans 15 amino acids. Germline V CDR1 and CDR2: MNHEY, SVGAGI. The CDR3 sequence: CASSHSGSGADTQYF. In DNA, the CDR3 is TGTGCCAGCAGTCATAGCGGGAGCGGGGCAGATACGCAGTATTTT.

The CDR3: CASSLHRLAGLYEQFF. As DNA, the CDR3 is TGTGCCAGCAGCTTACACAGACTAGCGGGACTGTATGAGCAGTTCTTC. This sequence joins TRBV7-2 and TRBJ2-1, with 11 bases matching TRBD2. V shed 2 bases and J 8 bases; nucleotides not matched to a gene: 8. The germline V gene encodes CDR1 SGHTA and CDR2 FQGNSA. The CDR3 spans 16 residues.

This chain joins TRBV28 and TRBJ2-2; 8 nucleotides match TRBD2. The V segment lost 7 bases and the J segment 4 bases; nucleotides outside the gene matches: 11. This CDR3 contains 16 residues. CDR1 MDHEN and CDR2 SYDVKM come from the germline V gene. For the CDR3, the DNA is TGTGCCAGCACCCCTGCCTGGGCGGGGGGCACCGGGGAGCTGTTTTTT. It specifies CASTPAWAGGTGELFF.

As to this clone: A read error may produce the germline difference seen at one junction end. The DNA of the CDR3 is TGTTCCAGCAGCTTAGCGACCCCCGGGACAGGGGTTGGAAACACCATATATTTT. It specifies CSSSLATPGTGVGNTIYF. The chain has TRBV7-9 and TRBJ1-3; 10 bases align to TRBD1. There are 18 residues in the CDR3. Per the germline V gene, CDR1 is SEHNR and CDR2 is FQNEAQ (reference sequence).

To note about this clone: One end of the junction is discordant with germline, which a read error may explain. CDR3 nucleotide sequence: TGTGCCGTCAGTGAAACAGGGGGGGAATCACCCCTCCACTTT. Its protein product is CAVSETGGESPLHF. The chain combines TRBV10-3 with TRBJ1-6, with 8 bases matching TRBD1. CDR1 and CDR2 from the germline V gene are ENHRY and SYGVKD. The CDR3 runs to 14 residues.

In DNA, the CDR3 is TGTGCCAGCAGCTTCGGCGGGACGAAATACAATGAGCAGTTCTTC. It encodes CASSFGGTKYNEQFF. The V and J genes are TRBV5-4 and TRBJ2-1; TRBD2 is a possible D gene (6 bases). The CDR3 spans 15 residues. Germline V gene data show CDR1 as SGHNT and CDR2 as YYREEE (reference sequence). V lost 2 bases and J lost 4, with 13 bases in between.

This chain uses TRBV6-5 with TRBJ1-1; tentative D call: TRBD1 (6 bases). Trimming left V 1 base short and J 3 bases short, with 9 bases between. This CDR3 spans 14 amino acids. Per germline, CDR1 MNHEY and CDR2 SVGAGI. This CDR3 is CASSYYRVDTEAFF. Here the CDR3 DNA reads TGTGCCAGCAGTTACTACAGGGTTGACACTGAAGCTTTCTTT.

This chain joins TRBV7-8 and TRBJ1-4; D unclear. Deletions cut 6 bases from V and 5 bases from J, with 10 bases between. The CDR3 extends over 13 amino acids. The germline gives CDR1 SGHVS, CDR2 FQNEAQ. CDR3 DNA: TGTGCCAGCAGTCTAGGGAGGAATGAAAAACTGTTTTTT. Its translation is CASSLGRNEKLFF.

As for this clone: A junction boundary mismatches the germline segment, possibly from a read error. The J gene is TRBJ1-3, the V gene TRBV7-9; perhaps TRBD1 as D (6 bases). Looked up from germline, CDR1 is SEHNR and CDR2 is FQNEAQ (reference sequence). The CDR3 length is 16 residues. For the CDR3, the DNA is TGTTCCAGCAGCTCCCCGGGACATATCTCTGGAAACACCATATATTTT. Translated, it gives CSSSSPGHISGNTIYF.

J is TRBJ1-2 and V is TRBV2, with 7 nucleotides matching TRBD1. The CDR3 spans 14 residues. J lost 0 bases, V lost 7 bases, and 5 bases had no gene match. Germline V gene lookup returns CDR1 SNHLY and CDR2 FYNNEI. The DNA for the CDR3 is TGTGCCAGCAACCCGACAGGGTCTAACTATGGCTACACCTTC. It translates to CASNPTGSNYGYTF.

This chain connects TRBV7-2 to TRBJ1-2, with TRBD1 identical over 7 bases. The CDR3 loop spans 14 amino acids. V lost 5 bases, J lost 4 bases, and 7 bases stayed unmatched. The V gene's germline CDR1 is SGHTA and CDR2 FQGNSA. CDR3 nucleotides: TGTGCCAGCAGCCCAGGACAGGCTCCCTATGGCTACACCTTC. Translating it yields CASSPGQAPYGYTF.

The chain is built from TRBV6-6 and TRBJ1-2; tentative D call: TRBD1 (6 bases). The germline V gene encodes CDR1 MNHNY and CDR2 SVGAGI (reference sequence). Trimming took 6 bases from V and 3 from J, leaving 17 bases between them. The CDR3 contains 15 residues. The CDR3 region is CASSRDRMADYGYTF. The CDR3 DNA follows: TGTGCCAGCAGCCGAGACAGGATGGCCGACTATGGCTACACCTTC.

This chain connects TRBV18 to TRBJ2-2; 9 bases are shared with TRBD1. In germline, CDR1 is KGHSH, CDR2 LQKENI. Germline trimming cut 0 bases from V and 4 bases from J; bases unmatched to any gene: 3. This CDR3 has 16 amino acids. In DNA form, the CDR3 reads TGTGCCAGCTCACCACCGGGACAGGGTACCACCGGGGAGCTGTTTTTT. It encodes CASSPPGQGTTGELFF.